Listed below are T cell receptor beta chains from one sample, sequenced in a study of regulatory T cells in long-lasting Graves disease. A single record per CDR3 protein comes from TCRdb applying MiXCR to the multiplex PCR reads. Of about 220,000 distinct CDR3 sequences listed, around 19% are singletons. A further study also used this sample, focusing on T cells in Graves' hyperthyroidism and ophthalmopathy.

Sequencing was performed on peripheral blood mononuclear cells (PBMCs), taken at new diagnosis, from a patient treated with antithyroid drugs. The receptors shown here come from a woman aged 25 to 39 with Graves disease. CDR3s include the opening cysteine and the closing phenylalanine or tryptophan. The D gene is left open where the match is weak. The listing skips clone size in some rows; elsewhere it reads once, few, many or a size class.

v_call: TRBV7-7; clone_size: few; d_call: TRBD1; j_call: TRBJ2-5; cdr3_nt: TGTGCTAGCAGCGTGCAGGGGGCAGAGACCCAGTACTTC; cdr3_aa: CASSVQGAETQYF
v_call: TRBV7-3; clone_size: many; d_call: TRBD2; j_call: TRBJ2-2; cdr3_nt: TGTGCCAGCAGCCCGGGACTAGCGGGGAACACCGGGGAGCTGTTTTTT; cdr3_aa: CASSPGLAGNTGELFF
v_call: TRBV19; clone_size: many; d_call: TRBD1; j_call: TRBJ2-3; cdr3_nt: TGTGCCAGTAGCCGAAGACAGGGAAGGGATACGCAGTATTTT; cdr3_aa: CASSRRQGRDTQYF
v_call: TRBV28; clone_size: many; d_call: TRBD1; j_call: TRBJ1-5; cdr3_nt: TGTGCCAGCAAAGGGGAGGGCTCGGGACAGGACCAGCCCCAGCATTTT; cdr3_aa: CASKGEGSGQDQPQHF
v_call: TRBV7-2; clone_size: many; d_call: NA; j_call: TRBJ1-5; cdr3_nt: TGTGCCAGCAGCTTAGGGGGCGGGAGGACAGCACAGCCCCAGCATTTT; cdr3_aa: CASSLGGGRTAQPQHF
v_call: TRBV12-3/TRBV12-4; clone_size: NA; d_call: NA; j_call: TRBJ2-5; cdr3_nt: TGTGCCAGCAGTCCGACTACGGAGACCCAGTACTTC; cdr3_aa: CASSPTTETQYF
v_call: TRBV5-1; clone_size: many; d_call: NA; j_call: TRBJ2-6; cdr3_nt: TGCGCCAGCAGCTCCAGGGCGAGGGGGTCAATAGACTCTGGGGCCAACGTCCTGACTTTC; cdr3_aa: CASSSRARGSIDSGANVLTF
v_call: TRBV6-1; clone_size: many; d_call: TRBD1; j_call: TRBJ1-2; cdr3_nt: TGTGCCAGCAGTGGGTACAGGGGGCTGAACTATGGCTACACCTTC; cdr3_aa: CASSGYRGLNYGYTF
v_call: TRBV7-2; clone_size: many; d_call: NA; j_call: TRBJ2-7; cdr3_nt: TGTGCCAGCAGCCCGGGACTCGCGCCCTACGAGCAGTACTTC; cdr3_aa: CASSPGLAPYEQYF
v_call: TRBV7-9; clone_size: many; d_call: NA; j_call: TRBJ2-1; cdr3_nt: TGTGCCAGCAGCATCTTGGGGGCTAGCTCCTACAATGAGCAGTTCTTC; cdr3_aa: CASSILGASSYNEQFF
v_call: TRBV6-2/TRBV6-3; clone_size: many; d_call: TRBD2; j_call: TRBJ2-1; cdr3_nt: TGTGCCAGCAGTCCCCTAGCGGGGGTGGGTAATGAGCAGTTCTTC; cdr3_aa: CASSPLAGVGNEQFF
v_call: TRBV20-1; clone_size: many; d_call: NA; j_call: TRBJ1-1; cdr3_nt: TGCAGTGCTAGTGGGGATGAAGCTTTCTTT; cdr3_aa: CSASGDEAFF
v_call: TRBV4-1; clone_size: many; d_call: NA; j_call: TRBJ1-1; cdr3_nt: TGCGCCAGCAGCCAAGAGTGGGGGCTGCGGACTGAAGCTTTCTTT; cdr3_aa: CASSQEWGLRTEAFF
v_call: TRBV2; clone_size: NA; d_call: NA; j_call: TRBJ1-1; cdr3_nt: TGTGCCAGCAGTGACCCCATTTACAACCCCCTTTACGAAGCTTTCTTT; cdr3_aa: CASSDPIYNPLYEAFF
v_call: TRBV7-8; clone_size: few; d_call: TRBD2; j_call: TRBJ2-7; cdr3_nt: TGTGCCAGCAGCTCATTAGCGGGAGGAACCTACTACGAGCAGTACTTC; cdr3_aa: CASSSLAGGTYYEQYF
v_call: TRBV11-2; clone_size: many; d_call: NA; j_call: TRBJ2-1; cdr3_nt: TGTGCCAGCAGCTCCAACAGGGATGGCGCCTACAATGAGCAGTTCTTC; cdr3_aa: CASSSNRDGAYNEQFF
v_call: TRBV28; clone_size: NA; d_call: TRBD1; j_call: TRBJ2-7; cdr3_nt: TGTGCCAGCAGAACCCCGGGACAGGACTCCTACGAGCAGTACTTC; cdr3_aa: CASRTPGQDSYEQYF